The next 9 T cell receptor beta chains were all read from a single sample in a study of blood T cell repertoires in COVID-19. Assay used: immunoSEQ multiplex PCR; TCRdb lists only in-frame clones, some missing. In the table there are about 260,000 clones, 86% of which are singletons. The sequencing input was peripheral blood. These receptors all stem from a man in his forties or fifties with active or convalescent COVID-19.

V and J are TRBV7-3 and TRBJ2-1; D perhaps matches TRBD2 (5 bases). This CDR3 contains 15 residues. V gave up 1 base and J gave up 0 bases, with 7 bases separating them. Germline V gives CDR1 SGHTA, CDR2 FQGTGA. The CDR3 reads CASSLRRGSYNEQFF. DNA of the CDR3: TGTGCCAGCAGCTTAAGACGGGGCTCCTACAATGAGCAGTTCTTC. Combining the CDR3 with reference TRBV7-3 and TRBJ2-1 gives the whole variable domain GAGVSQTPSNKVTEKGKYVELRCDPISGHTALYWYRQSLGQGPEFLIYFQGTGAADDSGLPNDRFFAVRPEGSVSTLKIQRTERGDSAVYLCASSLRRGSYNEQFFGPGTRLTVL.

The chain has TRBV28 and TRBJ1-1; D is unresolved. From germline, CDR1 is MDHEN and CDR2 SYDVKM. V lost 3 bases, J lost 4 bases, and 12 bases lay in between. This CDR3 comprises 14 residues. CDR3 loop: CASSLSGSSTEAFF. CDR3 sequence (DNA): TGTGCCAGCAGTTTGTCTGGGAGTTCCACTGAAGCTTTCTTT.

The chain employs TRBV6-1 and TRBJ2-7; possible D gene TRBD2, 5 bases. The germline CDR1 and CDR2 sequences are MNHNS and SASEGT. Trimming pared 0 bases from V and 3 bases from J, leaving 12 bases between. The CDR3 totals 15 residues. CDR3 in DNA: TGTGCCAGCAGTGAAGCGAGGGCCGGAGGCTACGAGCAGTACTTC. Translating gives CASSEARAGGYEQYF.

This chain uses TRBV10-2 with TRBJ2-4; the D is unclear. V was clipped by 4 bases and J by 8 bases, with 12 bases between them. The V gene's germline CDR1 is WSHSY and CDR2 SAAADI. CDR3 length: 13 amino acids. The CDR3 nucleotides read TGCGCCAGCAGTGCCGGCGGATGGGACATTCAGTACTTC. Protein product: CASSAGGWDIQYF.

A single count supports this clone. The genes are TRBV18 and TRBJ2-7, with TRBD2 matching over 8 bases. This CDR3 has 16 residues. V lost 3 bases to trimming and J lost 4 bases; unmatched junction nucleotides: 11. Germline V gives CDR1 KGHSH, CDR2 LQKENI. The CDR3 nucleotides read TGTGCCAGCTCACCTCCGTCGGGAGGGCCTGAGTACGAGCAGTACTTC. Translating gives CASSPPSGGPEYEQYF.

The chain recombines TRBV3-1 (or the pseudogene TRBV3-2) with TRBJ2-3; 13 nucleotides agree with TRBD2. Germline CDR1 is LGHDT and CDR2 is YNNKEL (reference sequence). This CDR3 has 18 amino acids. Losses at the gene ends were 1 base for V and 13 bases for J; bases not matched to a gene: 17. CDR3 coding DNA: TGTGCCAGCAGCCAAGTAAGACTAGCGGGGGGACGCGGGTTTGGCAAGTATTTT. Translated: CASSQVRLAGGRGFGKYF.

V is TRBV5-5 and J is TRBJ2-1; 7 bases are a match to TRBD2. This CDR3 spans 15 amino acids. J lost 6 bases, V lost 3 bases, and 9 bases had no gene match. Germline V CDR1 and CDR2: SGHKS, YYEKEE (reference sequence). This CDR3 reads CASSWGERDGNEQFF. CDR3 nucleotides: TGTGCCAGCAGCTGGGGGGAGCGGGATGGCAATGAGCAGTTCTTC.

The chain joins TRBV7-2 to TRBJ2-7, with 8 nucleotides matching TRBD1. Germline V gene sequence: CDR1 SGHTA, CDR2 FQGNSA. The CDR3 length is 14 residues. Trimming cost V 5 bases and J 5 bases; bases outside gene matches: 8. The CDR3 nucleotides are TGTGCCAGCAGCCCATGGACAGGGTTCCACGAGCAGTACTTC. Protein: CASSPWTGFHEQYF.

This chain joins TRBV29-1 and TRBJ1-1, with D perhaps matching TRBD1 (6 bases). The V and J ends lost 5 bases and 4 bases respectively, with 11 bases between them. This CDR3 contains 12 residues. The V gene's germline CDR1 is SQVTM and CDR2 ANQGSEA. The DNA for the CDR3 is TGCAGCGTTTCAAGGGGGGGCACTGAAGCTTTCTTT. As protein: CSVSRGGTEAFF.